This record covers a single T cell receptor beta chain. What it binds is unknown. This record comes from a study of cytomegalovirus exposure and HLA in healthy donors. The overall study: Among the approximately 400 donors who were genotyped, about 84% fell in the genetic ancestry cluster that is associated with self-reported Caucasian donors. The study's findings and limits: Immune exposure information comprised only CMV serostatus. In a later analysis, TCR beta V- and J-gene trimming was associated with a missense DCLRE1C variant.

The PCR had 60 Vbeta and 13 Jbeta primers. Method: immunoSEQ multiplex PCR; TCRdb's copy keeps in-frame clones and lacks some. The data show about 140,000 clones, 70% to 80% seen once. V was shortened by 3 bases and J by 1 base, with 13 bases between the two germline ends. This CDR3 comprises 16 residues. From germline, CDR1 is MNHEY and CDR2 SMNVEV (reference sequence). The rearrangement joins TRBV27 to TRBJ1-5; no reliable D call. This TCR derives from a female donor in good health and CMV-seronegative. Sequencing was performed on PBMCs. The CDR3 region is CASSFGGPWSNQPQHF. The CDR3 DNA reads as TGTGCCAGCAGTTTTGGCGGCCCCTGGAGCAATCAGCCCCAGCATTTT.